This T cell receptor beta chain comes out of a study of shared clonotypes between healthy human individuals. Background on the study: The study used three CD4 naive, three CD4 memory, two CD8 naive and one CD8 memory plate per donor. Study conclusions and caveats: Across a handful of donors, naive CD4 shared around 5.3%, naive CD8 around 4%, memory CD4 2% to 2.5%, memory CD8 0.4% to 0.5%.

Some clones are missing from TCRdb's copy, which holds only in-frame ones; the method was immunoSEQ multiplex PCR. The sample lists millions of clones, around 95% occurring once. This CDR3 has 15 residues. Trimming shortened V by 5 bases and J by 3 bases, and 14 bases separated the two germline ends. The germline gives CDR1 LNHDA, CDR2 SQIVND (reference sequence). Of note for this clone: Its antigen is not identified.

V is TRBV19 and J is TRBJ2-4; possibly TRBD2 for D (5 bases). The receptor's source is a man in his late teens or twenties in good health. Material: naive CD4+ T cells sorted from blood. Subset: CD45RA+ positively selected. This chain's CDR3 is CASSGGPSLKNIQYF. CDR3 nucleotide sequence: TGTGCCAGTAGTGGAGGACCGAGCCTCAAAAACATTCAGTACTTC.